Listed here are 20 T cell receptor beta chains from one sample, sequenced in a study of human thymus T cells. The assay was immunoSEQ multiplex PCR, and TCRdb's table has in-frame clones only and misses some. The profile shows roughly 120,000 clones, about 95% of them singletons. Thymus tissue was removed during corrective cardiac surgery. The source material was thymus tissue. The receptors come from a boy younger than two with a congenital heart defect but otherwise immunologically healthy.

The rearrangement joins TRBV7-2 to TRBJ2-7, with no clear D. V was cut by 1 base and J by 2 bases, with 9 bases left in between. This CDR3 is 14 amino acids long. Per germline, CDR1 SGHTA and CDR2 FQGNSA. The CDR3 DNA reads as TGTGCCAGCAGCTTAGAGGGATCTCCCTACGAGCAGTACTTC. Protein product: CASSLEGSPYEQYF. The complete variable domain, with remaining parts taken from reference TRBV7-2 and TRBJ2-7, reads GAGVSQSPSNKVTEKGKDVELRCDPISGHTALYWYRQSLGQGLEFLIYFQGNSAPDKSGLPSDRFSAERTGGSVSTLTIQRTQQEDSAVYLCASSLEGSPYEQYFGPGTRLTVT.

This clone showed up just once. The V gene is TRBV5-1, the J gene TRBJ2-5; D gene unclear. V lost 0 bases and J lost 0, with 12 bases in between. Germline V gene sequence: CDR1 SGHRS, CDR2 YFSETQ. CDR3 size: 16 residues. The CDR3 DNA is TGCGCCAGCAGCTTGGGTTGGGCCTCGTACCAAGAGACCCAGTACTTC. The encoded protein is CASSLGWASYQETQYF.

The genes are TRBV28 and TRBJ2-3, with 10 bases matching TRBD2. The length of the CDR3 is 15 residues. Germline V gives CDR1 MDHEN, CDR2 SYDVKM. V shed 6 bases and J 2 bases; nucleotides not matched to a gene: 5. CDR3 in DNA: TGTGCCAGCAGGCGACTAGCGGGCAACACAGATACGCAGTATTTT. Translating gives CASRRLAGNTDTQYF.

This rearrangement joins TRBV7-8 to TRBJ2-7; a weak D match, TRBD2 (6 bases). Germline CDR1 SGHVS, CDR2 FQNEAQ. The CDR3 runs to 15 residues. Trimming pared 1 base from V and 7 bases from J, leaving 17 bases between. Here the CDR3 reads CASSLVGLLEDEQYF. DNA for the CDR3: TGTGCCAGCAGCTTAGTGGGACTTCTAGAGGATGAGCAGTACTTC.

The rearrangement joins TRBV6-6 to TRBJ2-7; tentative D call: TRBD1 (7 bases). Germline assignment: CDR1 MNHNY and CDR2 SVGAGI (reference sequence). Trimming shortened V by 8 bases and J by 6 bases, and 17 bases separated the two germline ends. The CDR3 is 13 amino acids. This CDR3 is CASRPQGGCEQYF. Written as DNA, the CDR3 is TGTGCCAGCCGTCCTCAGGGGGGTTGCGAGCAGTACTTC.

V is TRBV12-5 and J is TRBJ2-1; unclear D gene. V dropped 2 bases and J dropped 7 bases, with 21 bases sitting between them. Germline lookup yields CDR1 LGHNT and CDR2 FRNRAP. This CDR3 contains 17 residues. CDR3 in DNA: TGTGCTAGTGGTTTGTTCTCCCTTCGCCTTCTAGGAAATGAGCAGTTCTTC. Amino acids: CASGLFSLRLLGNEQFF.

The chain is built from TRBV5-1 and TRBJ2-7; 12 nucleotides align to TRBD2. V lost 4 bases to trimming and J lost 0 bases; unmatched junction nucleotides: 11. This CDR3 has 18 residues. The germline CDR1 and CDR2 sequences are SGHRS and YFSETQ. As DNA, the CDR3 is TGCGCCAGCAGCCGAACCGGGACTAGCGGGCTTAGCTCCTACGAGCAGTACTTC. This sequence encodes CASSRTGTSGLSSYEQYF.

The V gene is TRBV7-8, the J gene TRBJ2-3; D remains ambiguous. CDR1 and CDR2 (germline): SGHVS, FQNEAQ. V was cut by 1 base and J by 4 bases, with 15 bases left in between. This CDR3 region has 16 residues. CDR3 sequence (DNA): TGTGCCAGCAGCTTAGGCTCGGCCCCCTGGGCAGATACGCAGTATTTT. The encoded protein is CASSLGSAPWADTQYF.

The chain links TRBV12-5 to TRBJ1-1, with 11 bases aligning to TRBD1. With 6 bases clipped from V and 5 bases from J, the junction kept 8 bases outside the gene matches. The CDR3 contains 15 residues. CDR1 and CDR2 from the germline V gene are LGHNT and FRNRAP. CDR3 DNA: TGTGCTAGTGGCCCCCAGGGGGACAGGGGGACTGAAGCTTTCTTT. It yields the protein CASGPQGDRGTEAFF.

The CDR3 DNA reads as TGTGCCAGCAGTCGAGGGGTAGCCAAAAACATTCAGTACTTC. Translation gives CASSRGVAKNIQYF. This chain links TRBV2 with TRBJ2-4, with D perhaps assigned TRBD1 or TRBD2 (5 bases each). The CDR3 consists of 14 residues. Germline V gives CDR1 SNHLY, CDR2 FYNNEI. Trimming pared 5 bases from V and 0 bases from J, leaving 8 bases between.

The gene calls are TRBV28 and TRBJ2-5; TRBD1 matches at 8 bases. The CDR3 runs to 15 residues. V shed 8 bases, J shed 1 base, and the junction held 9 bases outside the gene matches. Germline V gene data show CDR1 as MDHEN and CDR2 as SYDVKM. As DNA, the CDR3 is TGTGCCAGCGTACTGGACAGGGCTACCCAAGAGACCCAGTACTTC. This codes for CASVLDRATQETQYF.

This chain connects TRBV2 to TRBJ1-1; TRBD1 agrees at 8 bases. V trimming: 6 bases; J trimming: 8 bases; junction bases outside the gene matches: 5. The CDR3 sequence is 12 residues long. Germline CDR1 reads SNHLY; CDR2 reads FYNNEI. The CDR3 region is CASRTGVGEAFF. CDR3 DNA: TGTGCCAGCAGGACAGGGGTTGGAGAAGCTTTCTTT. Based on the CDR3 plus reference TRBV2 and TRBJ1-1, the full variable domain is EPEVTQTPSHQVTQMGQEVILRCVPISNHLYFYWYRQILGQKVEFLVSFYNNEISEKSEIFDDQFSVERPDGSNFTLKIRSTKLEDSAMYFCASRTGVGEAFFGQGTRLTVV.

V and J are TRBV5-6 and TRBJ2-5; TRBD2 agrees at 12 bases. Trimming at V came to 5 bases and at J to 2 bases, leaving 10 bases not matched to a gene. CDR3 size: 17 residues. CDR1 and CDR2 from the germline V gene are SGHDT and YYEEEE. CDR3 sequence (DNA): TGTGCCAGCAGAAACCGCGCCACTAGCGGGGGGCAAGAGACCCAGTACTTC. Translating gives CASRNRATSGGQETQYF.

The CDR3 loop reads CASSRGQGVFSSTDTQYF. In DNA form, the CDR3 reads TGTGCCAGCTCTAGGGGACAGGGGGTCTTTTCTAGCACAGATACGCAGTATTTT. The chain joins TRBV9 to TRBJ2-3, with 11 bases matching TRBD1. CDR1 is SGDLS, CDR2 YYNGEE, per germline. V shed 7 bases and J 0 bases; nucleotides not matched to a gene: 13. The CDR3 loop spans 18 amino acids.

The chain couples TRBV30 to TRBJ1-5; TRBD1 matches at 8 bases. CDR3 size: 12 residues. Germline trimming cut 5 bases from V and 7 bases from J; bases unmatched to any gene: 4. Germline V gene sequence: CDR1 GTSNPN, CDR2 SVGIG (reference sequence). The CDR3 protein is CAWGQGIQPQHF. CDR3 DNA: TGTGCCTGGGGACAGGGTATCCAGCCCCAGCATTTT.

The chain is built from TRBV18 and TRBJ2-7; D is uncertain. Germline-derived CDR1 and CDR2 are KGHSH and LQKENI. V gave up 4 bases and J gave up 3 bases, with 7 bases separating them. This CDR3 contains 12 residues. The CDR3 nucleotides are TGTGCCAGCTCACTGACCCTCTACGAGCAGTACTTC. Residues: CASSLTLYEQYF.

The chain joins TRBV19 to TRBJ2-7; tentatively, D is TRBD1 (5 bases). The germline V and J ends were trimmed by 0 bases and 0 bases, with 15 bases remaining between them. The CDR3 has 17 amino acids. The germline V gene has CDR1 LNHDA and CDR2 SQIVND (reference sequence). CDR3 bases: TGTGCCAGTAGTATAGATCCCACAGTGGGGCCCTCCTACGAGCAGTACTTC. Translated: CASSIDPTVGPSYEQYF.

This clone was seen only once. The rearrangement joins TRBV2 to TRBJ2-3, with TRBD2 identical over 7 bases. V was pared by 10 bases and J by 2 bases, with 12 bases of the junction left unmatched. The V gene's germline CDR1 is SNHLY and CDR2 FYNNEI. The CDR3 runs to 15 residues. CDR3 sequence: CAIFRRSGDTDTQYF. DNA of the CDR3: TGTGCCATCTTCCGGAGAAGCGGGGACACAGATACGCAGTATTTT.

The chain joins TRBV2 to TRBJ1-1; D is perhaps TRBD1 (5 bases). Trimming took 6 bases from V and 5 from J, leaving 13 bases between them. This CDR3 region has 13 residues. Germline V gives CDR1 SNHLY, CDR2 FYNNEI. The CDR3, as DNA: TGTGCCAGCAGGACCGGGACGGGGACTGAAGCTTTCTTT. It encodes CASRTGTGTEAFF.

This chain links TRBV18 with TRBJ1-4; tentatively, D is TRBD1 (5 bases). This CDR3 spans 15 amino acids. In germline, CDR1 is KGHSH, CDR2 LQKENI. V was pared by 3 bases and J by 2 bases, with 10 bases between. The CDR3 DNA is TGTGCCAGCTCACCGGGGCCCTGGACTAATGAAAAACTGTTTTTT. Translation gives CASSPGPWTNEKLFF.